These 21 T cell receptor beta chains were all obtained from the same sample, sequenced in a study of CD8 T cells in ankylosing spondylitis. Whole-study results and caveats: There was a TCR beta motif, made of several highly homologous variants, that appeared characteristic of ankylosing spondylitis blood.

TCRdb ran MiXCR on the 5' RACE reads and lists one entry per CDR3 protein. Of just under 550,000 distinct CDR3 sequences listed, roughly 13% are singletons. These receptors have no identified antigens. Sequenced material: blood, either unsorted or a sorted T cell fraction (not recorded which). These receptors originate from a male donor with ankylosing spondylitis.

This clonotype turned up a few times. V gene TRBV20-1 combines with J gene TRBJ2-7; D may be TRBD2 (5 bases). Germline assignment: CDR1 DFQATT and CDR2 SNEGSKA (reference sequence). The CDR3 is made up of 13 amino acids. The V end was cut by 3 bases, the J end by 3 bases, with 12 bases between. CDR3 amino acids: CSASRGLHYEQYV. The CDR3 DNA is TGCAGTGCTAGTAGAGGACTCCACTACGAGCAGTACGTC.

The V and J genes are TRBV20-1 and TRBJ1-2; possibly TRBD1 for D (6 bases). Trimming removed 5 bases at V and 8 bases at J, with 18 bases between. This CDR3 has 13 amino acids. From germline, CDR1 is DFQATT and CDR2 SNEGSKA (reference sequence). CDR3 bases: TGCAGTGCTTCCACGGGAGGGGGGCACGGCTACACCTTC. Amino acid sequence: CSASTGGGHGYTF.

This clonotype has at least ten counts. An end of the junction does not agree with germline; a read error may underlie this. The rearrangement uses TRBV5-1 and TRBJ2-2; the match to TRBD2 covers 10 bases. The germline V gene encodes CDR1 SGHRS and CDR2 YFSETQ. The CDR3 sequence is 15 residues long. The CDR3 sequence is CASSFLAGDTGELFF. CDR3 coding DNA: TGTGCCAGCAGTTTCCTAGCGGGAGACACCGGGGAGCTGTTTTTT.

This clonotype was observed a few times. This chain links TRBV6-2 or TRBV6-3 with TRBJ2-1; 9 bases align to TRBD2. The germline V gene encodes CDR1 MNHEY and CDR2 SVGEGT. Losses at the gene ends were 0 bases for V and 6 bases for J; bases not matched to a gene: 6. The CDR3 length is 16 residues. CDR3 coding DNA: TGTGCCAGCAGTTACTCGAAACTAGCGGGCTTCAATGAGCAGTTCTTC. This encodes CASSYSKLAGFNEQFF.

This clonotype was found many times. The chain uses TRBV11-2 and TRBJ2-3; no clear D gene. CDR3 length: 16 amino acids. Trimming took off 3 bases at V and 10 bases at J, with 23 bases between the two ends. Germline assignment: CDR1 SGHAT and CDR2 FQNNGV. The CDR3, as DNA: TGTGCCAGCAGCTTTGGTTTCTGGGGTCAGGATGAGTCGCAGTATTTT. As protein: CASSFGFWGQDESQYF. The variable domain in full, completed from reference TRBV11-2 and TRBJ2-3, reads EAGVAQSPRYKIIEKRQSVAFWCNPISGHATLYWYQQILGQGPKLLIQFQNNGVVDDSQLPKDRFSAERLKGVDSTLKIQPAKLEDSAVYLCASSFGFWGQDESQYFGPGTRLTVL.

V usage is TRBV29-1 and J usage is TRBJ2-3; 11 positions agree with TRBD2. This CDR3 has 13 residues. Trimming at V came to 6 bases and at J to 5 bases, leaving 4 bases not matched to a gene. The germline CDR1 and CDR2 sequences are SQVTM and ANQGSEA. CDR3: CSVGGLAVDTQYF. In DNA form, the CDR3 reads TGCAGCGTGGGGGGACTAGCGGTAGATACGCAGTATTTT.

This clonotype was seen a few times. The gene calls are TRBV10-2 and TRBJ2-7; 11 bases are shared with TRBD2. With V trimmed by 5 bases and J by 2 bases, 14 bases remained unmatched. CDR3 size: 18 residues. Germline V lookup: CDR1 WSHSY, CDR2 SAAADI. The chain's CDR3 is CASSTLAGVGYGAYEQYV. The CDR3 DNA follows: TGCGCCAGCAGTACACTAGCGGGAGTTGGGTATGGGGCCTACGAGCAGTACGTC.

This clonotype was seen many times. The chain links TRBV20-1 to TRBJ2-1, with 14 bases fitting TRBD2. Germline loops: CDR1 DFQATT, CDR2 SNEGSKA (reference sequence). CDR3 length equals 16 residues. Trimming at V came to 0 bases and at J to 10 bases, leaving 8 bases not matched to a gene. The CDR3 DNA is TGCAGTGCTAGAGAGGGGGGACTAGCGGGAGTCGGCGAGCAGTTCTTC. Its protein is CSAREGGLAGVGEQFF.

This clonotype has just a few counts. This chain uses TRBV11-2 with TRBJ2-7; TRBD2 agrees at 10 bases. V shed 1 base, J shed 7 bases, and the junction held 7 bases outside the gene matches. CDR1 is SGHAT, CDR2 FQNNGV, per germline. The CDR3 sequence is 15 residues long. The CDR3 protein is CASSLVASGSFEQYF. The CDR3 nucleotides read TGTGCCAGCAGCTTAGTGGCTAGCGGGAGCTTTGAGCAGTACTTC.

The rearrangement joins TRBV19 to TRBJ1-3; 9 nucleotides match TRBD1. V shed 6 bases and J 0 bases; nucleotides not matched to a gene: 3. CDR3 length equals 15 residues. The germline V gene has CDR1 LNHDA and CDR2 SQIVND (reference sequence). The CDR3 protein is CASRDRGNSGNTIYF. The CDR3 DNA sequence: TGTGCCAGTAGAGACAGGGGGAACTCTGGAAACACCATATATTTT.

This clonotype was found a few times. The DNA of the CDR3 is TGTGCCAGCAGTCCCCGGAGGGCGACTGGGGTGACCCAGTACTTC. Its translation: CASSPRRATGVTQYF. The chain carries TRBV6-1 and TRBJ2-5, with a possible D match to TRBD2 (6 bases). The CDR3 is made up of 15 amino acids. The V end was cut by 5 bases, the J end by 7 bases, with 20 bases between. Germline CDR1 MNHNS, CDR2 SASEGT.

The CDR3 loop is CASSPRDYSGRARETQYF. The CDR3 DNA sequence: TGTGCCAGCAGCCCCCGAGACTACAGCGGGAGGGCCCGGGAGACCCAGTACTTC. J is TRBJ2-5 and V is TRBV11-2, with 10 nucleotides matching TRBD2. Germline V CDR1 and CDR2: SGHAT, FQNNGV. The trim removed 5 bases at V and 5 bases at J, leaving 17 bases unmatched. The CDR3 consists of 18 residues.

This clonotype was counted many times. The V gene is TRBV12-3 or TRBV12-4, the J gene TRBJ2-3; D gene uncertain. The CDR3 sequence is 15 residues long. V was cut by 5 bases and J by 2 bases, with 14 bases left in between. The CDR3: CASSPIHENTDTQYF. CDR3 DNA sequence: TGTGCCAGCAGTCCCATACATGAGAACACAGATACGCAGTATTTT.

This rearrangement joins TRBV20-1 to TRBJ1-2, with D possibly TRBD1 on 5 matching bases. The V end was cut by 6 bases, the J end by 3 bases, with 14 bases between. CDR1 and CDR2 from the germline V gene are DFQATT and SNEGSKA (reference sequence). There are 13 residues in the CDR3. The CDR3 reads CSASPGTDYGYTF. CDR3 in DNA: TGCAGTGCCAGTCCGGGGACGGACTATGGCTACACCTTC.

The sample holds a few counts of this clonotype. The V gene is TRBV12-3 or TRBV12-4, the J gene TRBJ1-2, with D maybe TRBD1 (6 bases). The CDR3 sequence is 15 residues long. V was cut by 6 bases and J by 1 base, with 15 bases left in between. CDR3: CASSPTGLFNYGYTF. CDR3 in DNA: TGTGCCAGCAGCCCCACAGGGCTTTTTAACTATGGCTACACCTTC.

This chain joins TRBV4-1 and TRBJ2-3; perhaps TRBD2 as D (7 bases). The CDR3 is 17 residues long. Germline CDR1 and CDR2: MGHRA and YSYEKL. V was cut by 0 bases and J by 7 bases, with 20 bases left in between. CDR3 in amino acids: CASSQDPFRTRGNTQYF. In nucleotides, the CDR3 is TGCGCCAGCAGCCAAGATCCGTTCCGGACTAGGGGGAATACGCAGTATTTT.

In this sample, this clonotype turned up many times. The CDR3 loop is CASSQELARVQYF. The CDR3 DNA sequence: TGCGCCAGCAGCCAAGAACTGGCGCGAGTACAGTATTTT. The rearrangement uses TRBV4-1 and TRBJ2-3, with D unresolved. Germline CDR1 and CDR2: MGHRA and YSYEKL. CDR3 size: 13 residues. Trimming left V 0 bases short and J 12 bases short, with 13 bases between.

V and J are TRBV5-8 and TRBJ2-7; D gene ambiguous. Trimming removed 5 bases at V and 3 bases at J, with 12 bases between. CDR3 length equals 13 residues. From germline, CDR1 is SGHTS and CDR2 YDEGEE. CDR3 sequence reads: CASRPVRLYEQYV. The DNA for the CDR3 is TGTGCCAGCAGACCTGTTCGCCTCTACGAGCAGTACGTC.

This clonotype was found a few times. The rearrangement links TRBV5-1 to TRBJ1-2, with D hard to call. Germline lookup yields CDR1 SGHRS and CDR2 YFSETQ. V was clipped by 3 bases and J by 5 bases, with 14 bases between them. The CDR3 loop spans 14 amino acids. Here the CDR3 reads CASSYGNGPYGYTF. CDR3 nucleotides: TGCGCCAGCAGCTACGGAAATGGCCCATATGGCTACACCTTC.

The chain carries TRBV2 and TRBJ2-1, with 15 nucleotides matching TRBD2. The CDR3 sequence is 17 residues long. CDR1 SNHLY and CDR2 FYNNEI come from the germline V gene. Trimming removed 6 bases from V and 2 bases from J; junction bases left unmatched: 5. CDR3 sequence reads: CASRRGLAGGPYNEQFF. CDR3 nucleotides: TGTGCCAGCAGGAGGGGACTAGCGGGAGGTCCCTACAATGAGCAGTTCTTC.

This clonotype has just a few counts. This chain uses TRBV4-1 with TRBJ2-7; TRBD2 agrees at 11 bases. The CDR3 totals 16 residues. Germline CDR1 MGHRA, CDR2 YSYEKL. Trimming at V came to 3 bases and at J to 3 bases, leaving 7 bases not matched to a gene. This chain's CDR3 is CASSQELAGDDYEQYV. In DNA, the CDR3 is TGCGCCAGCAGCCAGGAACTAGCGGGAGACGACTACGAGCAGTACGTC.